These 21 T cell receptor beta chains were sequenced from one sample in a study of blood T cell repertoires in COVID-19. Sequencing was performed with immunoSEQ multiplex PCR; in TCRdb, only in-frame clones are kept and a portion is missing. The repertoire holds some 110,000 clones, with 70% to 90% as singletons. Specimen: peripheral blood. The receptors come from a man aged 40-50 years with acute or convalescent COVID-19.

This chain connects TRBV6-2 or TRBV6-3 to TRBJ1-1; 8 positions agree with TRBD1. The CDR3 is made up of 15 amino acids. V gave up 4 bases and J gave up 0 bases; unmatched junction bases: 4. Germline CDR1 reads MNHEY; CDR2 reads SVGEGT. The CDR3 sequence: CASSWDRTLNTEAFF. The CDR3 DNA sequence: TGTGCCAGCAGTTGGGACAGGACTCTGAACACTGAAGCTTTCTTT.

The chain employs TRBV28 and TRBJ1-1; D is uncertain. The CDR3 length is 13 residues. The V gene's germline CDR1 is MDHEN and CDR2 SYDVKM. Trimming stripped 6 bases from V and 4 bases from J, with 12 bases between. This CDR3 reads CASSIRVGTEAFF. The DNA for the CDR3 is TGTGCCAGCAGCATCCGGGTTGGCACTGAAGCTTTCTTT.

The CDR3 is CASSVAGGPGYNEQFF. In DNA, the CDR3 is TGTGCCAGCAGCGTAGCGGGGGGCCCCGGTTACAATGAGCAGTTCTTC. The V and J genes are TRBV9 and TRBJ2-1; maybe TRBD2 (7 bases). This CDR3 is 16 amino acids long. Looked up from germline, CDR1 is SGDLS and CDR2 is YYNGEE. Trimming took off 0 bases at V and 4 bases at J, with 14 bases between the two ends.

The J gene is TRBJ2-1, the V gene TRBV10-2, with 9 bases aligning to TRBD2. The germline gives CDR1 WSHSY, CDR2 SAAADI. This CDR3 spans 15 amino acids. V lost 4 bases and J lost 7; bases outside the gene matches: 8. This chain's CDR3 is CASSAIAGERNEQFF. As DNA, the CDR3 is TGCGCCAGCAGTGCTATAGCGGGAGAACGAAATGAGCAGTTCTTC.

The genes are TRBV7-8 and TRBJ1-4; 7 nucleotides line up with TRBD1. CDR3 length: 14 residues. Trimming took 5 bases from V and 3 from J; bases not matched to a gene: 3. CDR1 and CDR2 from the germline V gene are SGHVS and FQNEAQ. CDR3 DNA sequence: TGTGCCAGCAGCAGAGGGACAGCTAATGAAAAACTGTTTTTT. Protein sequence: CASSRGTANEKLFF.

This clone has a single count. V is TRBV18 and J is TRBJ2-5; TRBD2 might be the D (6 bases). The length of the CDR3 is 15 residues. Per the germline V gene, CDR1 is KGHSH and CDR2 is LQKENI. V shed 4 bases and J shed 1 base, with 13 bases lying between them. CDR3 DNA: TGTGCCAGCTCACGGGCAATAGCGGTCCAAGAGACCCAGTACTTC. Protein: CASSRAIAVQETQYF.

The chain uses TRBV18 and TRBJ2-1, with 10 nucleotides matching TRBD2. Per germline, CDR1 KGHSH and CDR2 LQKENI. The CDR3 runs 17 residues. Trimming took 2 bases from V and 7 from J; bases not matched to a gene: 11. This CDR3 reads CASSPMAPSGGWNEQFF. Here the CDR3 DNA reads TGTGCCAGCTCACCAATGGCGCCTAGCGGGGGCTGGAATGAGCAGTTCTTC.

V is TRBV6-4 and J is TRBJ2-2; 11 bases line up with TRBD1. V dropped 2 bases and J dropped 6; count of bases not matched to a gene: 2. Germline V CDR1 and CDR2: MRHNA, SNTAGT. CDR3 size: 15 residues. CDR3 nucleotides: TGTGCCAGCAGTGACGGGACAGGGGGACCCGGGGAGCTGTTTTTT. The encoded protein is CASSDGTGGPGELFF.

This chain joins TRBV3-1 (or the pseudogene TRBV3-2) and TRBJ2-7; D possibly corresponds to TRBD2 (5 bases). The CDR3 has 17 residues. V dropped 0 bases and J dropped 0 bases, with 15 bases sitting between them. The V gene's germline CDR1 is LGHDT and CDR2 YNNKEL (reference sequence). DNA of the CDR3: TGTGCCAGCAGCCAAGATTTTAAGGACTGTAGCTCCTACGAGCAGTACTTC. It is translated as CASSQDFKDCSSYEQYF.

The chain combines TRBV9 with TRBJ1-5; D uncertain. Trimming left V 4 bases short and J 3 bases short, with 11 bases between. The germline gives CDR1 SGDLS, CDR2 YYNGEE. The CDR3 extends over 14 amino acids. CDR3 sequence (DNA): TGTGCCAGCAGCCCCGGACTGCACAATCAGCCCCAGCATTTT. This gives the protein CASSPGLHNQPQHF.

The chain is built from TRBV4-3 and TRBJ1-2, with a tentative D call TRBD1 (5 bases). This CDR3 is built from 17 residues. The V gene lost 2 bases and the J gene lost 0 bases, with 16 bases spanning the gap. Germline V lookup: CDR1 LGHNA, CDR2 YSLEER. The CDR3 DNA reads TGCGCCAGCAGCCAACTTTTGGGGGGATTAGCTAACTATGGCTACACCTTC. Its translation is CASSQLLGGLANYGYTF.

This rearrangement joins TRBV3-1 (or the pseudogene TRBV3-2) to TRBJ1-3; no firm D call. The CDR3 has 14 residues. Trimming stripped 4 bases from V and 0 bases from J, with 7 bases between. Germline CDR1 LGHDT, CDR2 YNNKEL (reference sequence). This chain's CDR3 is CASSLSDSGNTIYF. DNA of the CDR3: TGTGCCAGCAGCCTCTCAGACTCTGGAAACACCATATATTTT.

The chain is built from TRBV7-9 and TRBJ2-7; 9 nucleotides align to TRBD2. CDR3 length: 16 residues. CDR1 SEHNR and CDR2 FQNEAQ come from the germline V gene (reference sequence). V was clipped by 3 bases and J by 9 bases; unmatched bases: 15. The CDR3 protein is CASSFALAGNSGGQYF. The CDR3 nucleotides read TGTGCCAGCAGCTTTGCGCTAGCGGGAAATAGTGGCGGGCAGTACTTC.

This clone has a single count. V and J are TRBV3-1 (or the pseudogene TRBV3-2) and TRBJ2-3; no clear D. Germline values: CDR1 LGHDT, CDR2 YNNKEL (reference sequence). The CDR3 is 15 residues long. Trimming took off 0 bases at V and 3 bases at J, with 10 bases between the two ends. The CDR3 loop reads CASSQDLRSTDTQYF. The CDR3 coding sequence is TGTGCCAGCAGCCAAGATCTCCGGTCTACAGATACGCAGTATTTT.

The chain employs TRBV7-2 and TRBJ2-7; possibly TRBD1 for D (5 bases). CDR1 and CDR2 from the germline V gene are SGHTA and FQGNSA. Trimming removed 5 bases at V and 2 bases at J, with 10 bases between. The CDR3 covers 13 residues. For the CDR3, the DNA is TGTGCCAGCAGCAGCAGGGTTCCCTACGAGCAGTACTTC. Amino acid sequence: CASSSRVPYEQYF. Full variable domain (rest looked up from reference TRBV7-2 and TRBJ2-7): GAGVSQSPSNKVTEKGKDVELRCDPISGHTALYWYRQSLGQGLEFLIYFQGNSAPDKSGLPSDRFSAERTGGSVSTLTIQRTQQEDSAVYLCASSSRVPYEQYFGPGTRLTVT.

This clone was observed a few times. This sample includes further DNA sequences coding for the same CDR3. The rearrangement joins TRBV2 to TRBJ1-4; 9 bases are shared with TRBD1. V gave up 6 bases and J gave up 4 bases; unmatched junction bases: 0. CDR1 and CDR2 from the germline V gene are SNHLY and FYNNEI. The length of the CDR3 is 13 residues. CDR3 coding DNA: TGTGCCAGCAGGGACAGGGGTAATGAAAAACTGTTTTTT. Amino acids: CASRDRGNEKLFF.

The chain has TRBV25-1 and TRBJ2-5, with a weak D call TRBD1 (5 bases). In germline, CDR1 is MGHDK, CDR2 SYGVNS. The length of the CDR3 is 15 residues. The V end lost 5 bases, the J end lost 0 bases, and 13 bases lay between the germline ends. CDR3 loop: CASSPWGRDQETQYF. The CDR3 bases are TGTGCCAGCAGTCCTTGGGGCCGGGACCAAGAGACCCAGTACTTC.

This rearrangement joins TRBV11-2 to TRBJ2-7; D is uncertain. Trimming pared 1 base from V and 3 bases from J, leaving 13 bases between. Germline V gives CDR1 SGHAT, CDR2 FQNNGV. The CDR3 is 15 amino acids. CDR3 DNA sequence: TGTGCCAGCAGCTTAGGAGGCCGGTTTGGCTACGAGCAGTACTTC. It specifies CASSLGGRFGYEQYF.

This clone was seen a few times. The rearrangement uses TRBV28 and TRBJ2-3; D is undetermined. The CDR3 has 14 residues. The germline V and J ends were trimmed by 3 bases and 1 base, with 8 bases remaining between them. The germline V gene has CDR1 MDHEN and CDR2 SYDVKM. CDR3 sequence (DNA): TGTGCCAGCAGTTTCCTTTCCGGCACAGATACGCAGTATTTT. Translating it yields CASSFLSGTDTQYF.

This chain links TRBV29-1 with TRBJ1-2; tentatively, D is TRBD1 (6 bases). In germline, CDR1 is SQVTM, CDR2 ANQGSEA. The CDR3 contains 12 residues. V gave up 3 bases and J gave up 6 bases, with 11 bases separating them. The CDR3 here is CSVERAGDGYTF. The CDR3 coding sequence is TGCAGCGTTGAGCGGGCAGGGGATGGCTACACCTTC. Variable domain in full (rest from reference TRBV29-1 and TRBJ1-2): SAVISQKPSRDICQRGTSLTIQCQVDSQVTMMFWYRQQPGQSLTLIATANQGSEATYESGFVIDKFPISRPNLTFSTLTVSNMSPEDSSIYLCSVERAGDGYTFGSGTRLTVV.

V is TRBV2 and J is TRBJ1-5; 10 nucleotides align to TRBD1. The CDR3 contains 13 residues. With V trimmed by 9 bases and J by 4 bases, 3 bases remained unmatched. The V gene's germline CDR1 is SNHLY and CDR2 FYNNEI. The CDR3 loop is CASRTGGNQPQHF. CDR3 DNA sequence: TGTGCCAGTAGGACAGGGGGTAATCAGCCCCAGCATTTT.